The table lists the clone carrying this TCR beta chain with many counts. As yet, its antigen is unknown. Trimming pared 4 bases from V and 3 bases from J, leaving 10 bases between. The germline V gene encodes CDR1 SGHRS and CDR2 YFSETQ. The CDR3 spans 14 residues. Making the TCR beta libraries involved quantitative 5'-RACE with molecular barcodes. From the 5' RACE reads, TCRdb called clonotypes with MiXCR, one entry per CDR3 protein. The sample gives a few hundred thousand distinct CDR3 sequences, around a tenth of which show up once; roughly 9.2% is in the top ten. This sample stems from a study of CD8 T cells in ankylosing spondylitis. Study-wide results and caveats: Clones tied to disease were said to be significantly enriched in matched ankylosing spondylitis synovial fluid. Earlier reports found some motif variants in synovial fluid and blood in reactive arthritis.

This rearrangement joins TRBV5-1 to TRBJ2-2, with TRBD1 as a possible D gene (6 bases). Sequencing was done on a sample of blood, either unsorted or a sorted T cell fraction (not recorded which). This clonotype originated in a female donor with ankylosing spondylitis or in good health (not recorded which). In DNA, the CDR3 is TGCGCCAGCAGCCTGGGACACGACACCGGGGAGCTGTTTTTT. This translates into CASSLGHDTGELFF.